This passage covers 16 T cell receptor beta chains from one sample sequenced in a study of beta chain features in type 1 diabetes. The study reverse transcribed the entire isolated RNA, so it sequenced expressed TCRB transcripts. The repertoire was sequenced with immunoSEQ multiplex PCR; TCRdb's copy has only in-frame clones and lacks some. The data show about 410,000 clones, approximately 13% seen once. The material sequenced was naive CD4+ T cells from blood. These receptors all stem from a man aged 25 to 40 in good health.

The chain links TRBV6-6 to TRBJ1-1, with D maybe TRBD1 (5 bases). The CDR3 is 14 residues long. Germline CDR1 and CDR2: MNHNY and SVGAGI (reference sequence). The V gene lost 7 bases and the J gene lost 5 bases, with 17 bases spanning the gap. In nucleotides, the CDR3 is TGTGCCAGCAAAGAGACAGTCCTTAATACTGAAGCTTTCTTT. Residues: CASKETVLNTEAFF.

This clone turned up a few times. The chain recombines TRBV7-8 with TRBJ2-7; 16 bases are a match to TRBD2. The CDR3 is 16 residues long. The germline CDR1 and CDR2 sequences are SGHVS and FQNEAQ. J was trimmed by 6 bases and V by 3 bases; bases with no gene match: 5. Written as DNA, the CDR3 is TGTGCCAGCAGCTTGGGACTAGCGGGAGGGCCGGGCGAGCAGTACGTC. Amino acids: CASSLGLAGGPGEQYV.

This clone was counted between two and nine times. This rearrangement joins TRBV20-1 to TRBJ2-5, with D unresolved. There are 11 residues in the CDR3. Germline V CDR1 and CDR2: DFQATT, SNEGSKA (reference sequence). V lost 1 base to trimming and J lost 4 bases, with 4 bases between them. The CDR3: CSARAGETQYF. CDR3 nucleotide sequence: TGCAGTGCTAGAGCGGGAGAGACCCAGTACTTC.

The CDR3 nucleotides read TGTGCCAGCAGCTCCGGACTAGCGGGAGGCAATGAGCAGTTCTTC. Amino acids: CASSSGLAGGNEQFF. The chain has TRBV7-2 and TRBJ2-1; TRBD2 matches 14 bases. Per the germline V gene, CDR1 is SGHTA and CDR2 is FQGNSA. CDR3 length: 15 amino acids. Trimming cost V 4 bases and J 6 bases; bases outside gene matches: 2.

This chain connects TRBV5-1 to TRBJ2-7, with a tentative D call TRBD1 (6 bases). V dropped 4 bases and J dropped 3 bases, with 14 bases sitting between them. The CDR3 length is 14 residues. CDR1 and CDR2 from the germline V gene are SGHRS and YFSETQ. This chain's CDR3 is CASSVGHRSYEQYF. The CDR3 region has the DNA TGCGCCAGCAGCGTGGGACACCGAAGCTACGAGCAGTACTTC.

V is TRBV27 and J is TRBJ1-2; D remains ambiguous. The germline V gene has CDR1 MNHEY and CDR2 SMNVEV (reference sequence). This CDR3 comprises 13 residues. V lost 5 bases and J lost 7, with 14 bases in between. The CDR3 loop reads CASSRPDTGGYTF. The CDR3 nucleotides read TGTGCCAGCAGTCGACCAGACACTGGTGGCTACACCTTC.

This clone was seen a few times. The chain combines TRBV7-6 with TRBJ1-5, with TRBD1 matching over 10 bases. Germline CDR1 is SGHVS and CDR2 is FNYEAQ. This CDR3 has 15 amino acids. V shed 1 base and J 6 bases; nucleotides not matched to a gene: 3. DNA of the CDR3: TGTGCCAGCAGCTTAGGGGACAGGGGACGTCAGCCCCAGCATTTT. Its translation is CASSLGDRGRQPQHF.

The chain has TRBV7-2 and TRBJ1-4; D is uncertain. The germline V and J ends were trimmed by 3 bases and 0 bases, with 8 bases remaining between them. The CDR3 spans 15 residues. Germline CDR1 and CDR2: SGHTA and FQGNSA. The CDR3 nucleotides read TGTGCCAGCAGCTTGCAGACCGCAACTAATGAAAAACTGTTTTTT. Amino acids: CASSLQTATNEKLFF.

This chain joins TRBV9 and TRBJ1-2; D perhaps matches TRBD1 (5 bases). Germline CDR1 is SGDLS and CDR2 is YYNGEE. The CDR3 is 13 residues long. V lost 3 bases and J 6 bases, leaving 12 bases between the germline ends. The CDR3 coding sequence is TGTGCCAGCAGCGAATTAGGGGTTGATGGCTACACCTTC. Translation: CASSELGVDGYTF. Full variable domain (missing parts from reference TRBV9 and TRBJ1-2): DSGVTQTPKHLITATGQRVTLRCSPRSGDLSVYWYQQSLDQGLQFLIQYYNGEERAKGNILERFSAQQFPDLHSELNLSSLELGDSALYFCASSELGVDGYTFGSGTRLTVV.

This clone was detected once. V is TRBV2 and J is TRBJ1-1, with 7 bases that match TRBD1. CDR3 length: 14 residues. V lost 3 bases, J lost 0 bases, and 1 base stayed unmatched. CDR1 is SNHLY and CDR2 is FYNNEI in the germline V gene. This CDR3 reads CASSEDRLNTEAFF. In DNA, the CDR3 is TGTGCCAGCAGTGAGGACAGGCTGAACACTGAAGCTTTCTTT.

This clone was seen more than once but under ten times. The chain combines TRBV27 with TRBJ1-1, with TRBD1 identical over 9 bases. V lost 0 bases to trimming and J lost 4 bases; unmatched junction nucleotides: 12. Germline CDR1 and CDR2: MNHEY and SMNVEV (reference sequence). CDR3 length: 18 amino acids. For the CDR3, the DNA is TGTGCCAGCAGTTTATCGGCCAGGAACAGGGGGCGAGCCACTGAAGCTTTCTTT. This gives the protein CASSLSARNRGRATEAFF.

This clone was recorded a few times. The rearrangement links TRBV4-3 to TRBJ1-2, with D unresolved. Deletions cut 0 bases from V and 1 base from J, with 12 bases between. The V gene's germline CDR1 is LGHNA and CDR2 YSLEER. The CDR3 spans 16 residues. CDR3 sequence (DNA): TGCGCCAGCAGCCAAGATCAAATCACACTTAACTATGGCTACACCTTC. This translates into CASSQDQITLNYGYTF.

This clone appeared a few times. This chain uses TRBV7-2 with TRBJ2-3; possibly TRBD2 for D (7 bases). V lost 7 bases and J 2 bases, leaving 16 bases between the germline ends. The CDR3 covers 15 residues. Germline V gene lookup returns CDR1 SGHTA and CDR2 FQGNSA. The DNA for the CDR3 is TGTGCCAGCAAGGAAGGGGGGGAGACCACAGATACGCAGTATTTT. This gives the protein CASKEGGETTDTQYF.

V gene TRBV6-5 combines with J gene TRBJ1-2; 10 bases are a match to TRBD1. V lost 6 bases and J lost 6; bases outside the gene matches: 7. The CDR3 extends over 14 amino acids. From germline, CDR1 is MNHEY and CDR2 SVGAGI. CDR3 amino acids: CASSAPGQGNGYTF. DNA for the CDR3: TGTGCCAGCAGCGCGCCGGGACAGGGGAATGGCTACACCTTC.

This clone was detected a few times. The V call is TRBV19, the J call TRBJ2-1; 9 positions agree with TRBD1. This CDR3 is built from 14 residues. J gave up 9 bases and V 1 base, and 4 bases lay outside the gene matches. Germline loops: CDR1 LNHDA, CDR2 SQIVND (reference sequence). The chain's CDR3 is CASSIGTGALEQFF. The CDR3 region has the DNA TGTGCCAGTAGTATAGGGACAGGGGCCCTTGAGCAGTTCTTC. Variable domain in full (rest from reference TRBV19 and TRBJ2-1): DGGITQSPKYLFRKEGQNVTLSCEQNLNHDAMYWYRQDPGQGLRLIYYSQIVNDFQKGDIAEGYSVSREKKESFPLTVTSAQKNPTAFYLCASSIGTGALEQFFGPGTRLTVL.

This clone came up many times. V gene TRBV30 combines with J gene TRBJ2-5; D possibly corresponds to TRBD2 (6 bases). The germline V gene has CDR1 GTSNPN and CDR2 SVGIG (reference sequence). This CDR3 has 13 amino acids. Trimming stripped 5 bases from V and 4 bases from J, with 14 bases between. CDR3: CAWGSGVSETQYF. CDR3 nucleotides: TGTGCCTGGGGCTCGGGAGTTTCAGAGACCCAGTACTTC.